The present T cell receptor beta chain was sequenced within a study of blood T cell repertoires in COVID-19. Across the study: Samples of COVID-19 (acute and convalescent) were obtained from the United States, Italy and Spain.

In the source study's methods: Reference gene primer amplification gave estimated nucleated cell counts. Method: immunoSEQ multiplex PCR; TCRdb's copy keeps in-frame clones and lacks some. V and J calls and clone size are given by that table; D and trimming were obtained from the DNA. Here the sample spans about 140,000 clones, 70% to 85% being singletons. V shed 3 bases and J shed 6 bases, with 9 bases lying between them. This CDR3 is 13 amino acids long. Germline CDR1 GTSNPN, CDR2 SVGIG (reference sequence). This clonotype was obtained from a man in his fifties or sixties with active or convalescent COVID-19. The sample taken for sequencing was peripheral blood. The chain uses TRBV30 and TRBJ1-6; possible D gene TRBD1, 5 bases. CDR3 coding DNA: TGTGCCTGGAGATCGACAGTTAATTCACCCCTCCACTTT. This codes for CAWRSTVNSPLHF. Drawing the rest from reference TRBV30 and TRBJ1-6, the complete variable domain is SQTIHQWPATLVQPVGSPLSLECTVEGTSNPNLYWYRQAAGRGLQLLFYSVGIGQISSEVPQNLSASRPQDRQFILSSKKLLLSDSGFYLCAWRSTVNSPLHFGNGTRLTVT.